This TCR beta chain stems from a study of blood T cell repertoires in COVID-19. As for the study in general: Specimens from acute and convalescent COVID-19 originated in the United States, Italy and Spain.

In the source study's methods: Amplification from reference gene primers served as the basis for estimated nucleated cell counts. Sequenced by immunoSEQ multiplex PCR; TCRdb stores in-frame clones only, minus some. The D gene and trimming were derived from the DNA, and the V and J assignments and clone size from that table. The sample has 220,000 or so clones; 86% are singletons. Seattle-derived patients entered the study during active infection and were followed longitudinally. The specimen sequenced was peripheral blood. This receptor was identified in a woman in her 50s with COVID-19, enrolled during active disease.

The CDR3 sequence: CASTIRTGAPNTDTQYF. CDR3 DNA sequence: TGTGCCAGTACCATCCGGACAGGGGCCCCCAACACAGATACGCAGTATTTT. The chain employs TRBV19 and TRBJ2-3; 9 bases agree with TRBD1. Germline V CDR1 and CDR2: LNHDA, SQIVND (reference sequence). V lost 7 bases to trimming and J lost 2 bases; unmatched junction nucleotides: 13. The CDR3 consists of 17 residues.